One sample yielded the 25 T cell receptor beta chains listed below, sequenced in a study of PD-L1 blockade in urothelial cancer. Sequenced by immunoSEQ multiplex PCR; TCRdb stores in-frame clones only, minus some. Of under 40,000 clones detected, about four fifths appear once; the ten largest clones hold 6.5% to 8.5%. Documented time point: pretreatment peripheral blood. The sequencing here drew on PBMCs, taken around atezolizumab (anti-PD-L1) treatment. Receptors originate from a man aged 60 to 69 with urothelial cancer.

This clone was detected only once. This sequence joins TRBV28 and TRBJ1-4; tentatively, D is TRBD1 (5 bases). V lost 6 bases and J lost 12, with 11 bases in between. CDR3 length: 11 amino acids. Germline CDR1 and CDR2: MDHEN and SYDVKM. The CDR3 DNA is TGTGCCAGCAGCCAACAGGAAGAACTGTTTTTT. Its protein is CASSQQEELFF.

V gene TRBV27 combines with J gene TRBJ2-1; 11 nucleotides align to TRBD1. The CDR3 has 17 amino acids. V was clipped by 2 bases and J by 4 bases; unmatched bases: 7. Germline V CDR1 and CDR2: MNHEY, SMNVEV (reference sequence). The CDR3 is CASSLIRGQGAYNEQFF. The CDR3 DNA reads TGTGCCAGCAGTTTAATACGTGGACAGGGGGCATACAATGAGCAGTTCTTC.

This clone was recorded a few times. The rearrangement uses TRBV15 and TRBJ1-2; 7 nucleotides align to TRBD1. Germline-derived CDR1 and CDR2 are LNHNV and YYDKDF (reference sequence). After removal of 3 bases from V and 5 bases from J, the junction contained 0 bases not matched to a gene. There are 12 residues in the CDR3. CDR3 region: CATSRTGYGYTF. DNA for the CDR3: TGTGCCACCAGCAGGACAGGGTATGGCTACACCTTC.

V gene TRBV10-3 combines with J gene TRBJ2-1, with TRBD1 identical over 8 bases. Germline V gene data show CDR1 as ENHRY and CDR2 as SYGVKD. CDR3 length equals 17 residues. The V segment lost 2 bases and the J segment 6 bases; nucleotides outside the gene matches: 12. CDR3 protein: CAISELKTGATGNEQFF. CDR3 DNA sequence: TGTGCCATCAGTGAGCTGAAGACAGGGGCGACAGGCAATGAGCAGTTCTTC.

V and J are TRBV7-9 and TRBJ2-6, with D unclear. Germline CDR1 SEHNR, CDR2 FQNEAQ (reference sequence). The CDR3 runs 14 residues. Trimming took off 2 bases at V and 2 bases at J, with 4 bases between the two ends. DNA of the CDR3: TGTGCCAGCAGCTTATTCACTGGGGCCAACGTCCTGACTTTC. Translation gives CASSLFTGANVLTF.

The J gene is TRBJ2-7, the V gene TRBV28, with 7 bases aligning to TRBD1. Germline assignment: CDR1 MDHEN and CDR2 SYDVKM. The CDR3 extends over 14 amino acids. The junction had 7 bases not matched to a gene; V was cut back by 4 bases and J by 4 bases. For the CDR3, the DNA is TGTGCCAGCAGTTACAGGGGAACAGGGTACGAGCAGTACTTC. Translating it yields CASSYRGTGYEQYF.

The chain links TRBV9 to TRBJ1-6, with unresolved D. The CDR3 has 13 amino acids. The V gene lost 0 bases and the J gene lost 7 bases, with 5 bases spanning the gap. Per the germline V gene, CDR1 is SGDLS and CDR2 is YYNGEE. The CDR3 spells CASSVGPNSPLHF. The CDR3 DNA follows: TGTGCCAGCAGCGTAGGGCCGAATTCACCCCTCCACTTT.

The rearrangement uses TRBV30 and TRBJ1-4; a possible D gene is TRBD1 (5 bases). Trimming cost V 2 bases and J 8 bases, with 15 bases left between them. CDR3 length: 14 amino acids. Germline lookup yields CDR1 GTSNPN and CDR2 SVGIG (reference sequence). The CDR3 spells CAWSKVGLAEKLFF. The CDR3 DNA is TGTGCCTGGAGTAAGGTGGGGCTCGCAGAAAAACTGTTTTTT.

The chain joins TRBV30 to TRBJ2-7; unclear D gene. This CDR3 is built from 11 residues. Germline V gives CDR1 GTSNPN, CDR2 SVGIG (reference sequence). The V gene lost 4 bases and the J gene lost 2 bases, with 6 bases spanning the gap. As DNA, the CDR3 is TGTGCCTGGACAGGCCCCTACGAGCAGTACTTC. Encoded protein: CAWTGPYEQYF. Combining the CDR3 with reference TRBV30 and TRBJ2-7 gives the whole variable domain SQTIHQWPATLVQPVGSPLSLECTVEGTSNPNLYWYRQAAGRGLQLLFYSVGIGQISSEVPQNLSASRPQDRQFILSSKKLLLSDSGFYLCAWTGPYEQYFGPGTRLTVT.

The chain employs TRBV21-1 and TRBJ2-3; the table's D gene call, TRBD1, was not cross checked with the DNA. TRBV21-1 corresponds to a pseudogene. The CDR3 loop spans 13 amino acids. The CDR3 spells CASSLSRGDTQYF. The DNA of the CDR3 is TGTGCCAGCAGTCTATCCAGGGGAGATACGCAGTATTTT.

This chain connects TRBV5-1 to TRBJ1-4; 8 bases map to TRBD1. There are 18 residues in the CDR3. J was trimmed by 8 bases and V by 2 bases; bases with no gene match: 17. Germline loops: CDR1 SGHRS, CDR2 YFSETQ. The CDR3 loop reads CASSLSPLPTGEGEKLFF. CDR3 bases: TGCGCCAGCAGCTTATCCCCTCTCCCGACAGGGGAGGGGGAAAAACTGTTTTTT.

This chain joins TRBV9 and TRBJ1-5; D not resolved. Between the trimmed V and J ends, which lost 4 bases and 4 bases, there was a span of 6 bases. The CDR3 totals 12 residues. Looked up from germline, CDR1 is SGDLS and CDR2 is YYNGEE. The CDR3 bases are TGTGCCAGCAGCAAATCGAATCAGCCCCAGCATTTT. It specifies CASSKSNQPQHF.

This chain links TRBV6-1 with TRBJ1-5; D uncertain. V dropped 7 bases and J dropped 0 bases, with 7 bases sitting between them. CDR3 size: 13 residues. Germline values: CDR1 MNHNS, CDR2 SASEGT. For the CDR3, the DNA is TGTGCCAGCACCCGTTCTAGCAATCAGCCCCAGCATTTT. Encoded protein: CASTRSSNQPQHF.

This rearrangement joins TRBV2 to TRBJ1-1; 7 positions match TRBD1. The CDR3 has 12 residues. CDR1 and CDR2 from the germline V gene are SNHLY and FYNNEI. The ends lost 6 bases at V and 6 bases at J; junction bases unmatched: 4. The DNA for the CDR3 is TGTGCCAGCAGGGTAGGACAGGCTGAAGCTTTCTTT. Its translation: CASRVGQAEAFF.

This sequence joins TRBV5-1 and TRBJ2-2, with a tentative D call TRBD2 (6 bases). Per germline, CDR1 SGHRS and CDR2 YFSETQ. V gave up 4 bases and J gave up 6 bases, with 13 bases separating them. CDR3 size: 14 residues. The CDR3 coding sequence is TGCGCCAGCAGCCCGGGACTGTCGCCCGGGGAGCTGTTTTTT. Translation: CASSPGLSPGELFF.

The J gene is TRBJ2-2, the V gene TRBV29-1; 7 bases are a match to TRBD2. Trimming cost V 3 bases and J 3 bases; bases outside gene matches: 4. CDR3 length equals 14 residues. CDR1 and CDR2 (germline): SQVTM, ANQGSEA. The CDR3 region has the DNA TGCAGCGTTGAGAGCGGGAAAGACACCGGGGAGCTGTTTTTT. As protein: CSVESGKDTGELFF.

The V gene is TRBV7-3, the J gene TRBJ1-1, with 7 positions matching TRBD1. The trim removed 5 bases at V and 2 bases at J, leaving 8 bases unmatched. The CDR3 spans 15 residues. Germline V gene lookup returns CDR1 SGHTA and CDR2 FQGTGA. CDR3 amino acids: CASSPQQGINTEAFF. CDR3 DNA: TGTGCCAGCAGCCCTCAACAGGGGATAAACACTGAAGCTTTCTTT.

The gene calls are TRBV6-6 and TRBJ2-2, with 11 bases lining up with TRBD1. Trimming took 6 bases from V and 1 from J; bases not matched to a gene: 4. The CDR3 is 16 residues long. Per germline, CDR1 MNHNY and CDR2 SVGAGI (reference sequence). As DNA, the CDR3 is TGTGCCAGCAGGCGGGGACAGGGGGAGAACACCGGGGAGCTGTTTTTT. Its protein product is CASRRGQGENTGELFF.

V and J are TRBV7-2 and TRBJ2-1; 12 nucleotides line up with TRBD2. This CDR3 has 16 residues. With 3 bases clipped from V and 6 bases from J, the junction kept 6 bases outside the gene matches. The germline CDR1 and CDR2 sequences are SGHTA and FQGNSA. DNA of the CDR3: TGTGCCAGCAGCTTTTCTAGCGGGGGGGCCCGCAATGAGCAGTTCTTC. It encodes CASSFSSGGARNEQFF.

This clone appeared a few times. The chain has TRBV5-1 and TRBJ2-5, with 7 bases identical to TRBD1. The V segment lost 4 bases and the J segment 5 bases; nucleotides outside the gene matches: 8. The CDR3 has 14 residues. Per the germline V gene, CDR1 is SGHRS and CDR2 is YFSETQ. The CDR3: CASSGATGTETQYF. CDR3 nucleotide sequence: TGCGCCAGCAGCGGAGCGACAGGGACGGAGACCCAGTACTTC. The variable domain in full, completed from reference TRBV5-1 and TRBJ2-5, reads KAGVTQTPRYLIKTRGQQVTLSCSPISGHRSVSWYQQTPGQGLQFLFEYFSETQRNKGNFPGRFSGRQFSNSRSEMNVSTLELGDSALYLCASSGATGTETQYFGPGTRLLVL.

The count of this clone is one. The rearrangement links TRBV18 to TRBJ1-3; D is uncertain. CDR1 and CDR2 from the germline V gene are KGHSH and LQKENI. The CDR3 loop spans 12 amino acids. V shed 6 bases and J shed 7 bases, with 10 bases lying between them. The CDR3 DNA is TGTGCCAGCTCCCGAGAAAAGAACACCATATATTTT. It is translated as CASSREKNTIYF.

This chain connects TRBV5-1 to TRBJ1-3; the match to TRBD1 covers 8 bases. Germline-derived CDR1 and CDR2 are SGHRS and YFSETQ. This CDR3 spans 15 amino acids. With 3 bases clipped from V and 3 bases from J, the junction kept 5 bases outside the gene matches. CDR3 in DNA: TGCGCCAGCAGCTCCCAGGGGGCGAGTGGAAACACCATATATTTT. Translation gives CASSSQGASGNTIYF.

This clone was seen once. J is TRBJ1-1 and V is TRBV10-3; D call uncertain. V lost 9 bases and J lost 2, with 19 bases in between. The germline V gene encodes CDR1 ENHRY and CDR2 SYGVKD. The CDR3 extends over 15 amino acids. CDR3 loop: CAMTTGGEGNTEAFF. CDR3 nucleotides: TGTGCCATGACAACCGGCGGGGAGGGAAACACTGAAGCTTTCTTT.

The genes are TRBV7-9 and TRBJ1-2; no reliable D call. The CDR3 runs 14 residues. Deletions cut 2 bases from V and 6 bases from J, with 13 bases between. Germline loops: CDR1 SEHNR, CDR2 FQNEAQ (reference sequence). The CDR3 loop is CASSLPNEQHGYTF. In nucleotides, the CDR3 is TGTGCCAGCAGCTTACCTAATGAACAGCATGGCTACACCTTC.

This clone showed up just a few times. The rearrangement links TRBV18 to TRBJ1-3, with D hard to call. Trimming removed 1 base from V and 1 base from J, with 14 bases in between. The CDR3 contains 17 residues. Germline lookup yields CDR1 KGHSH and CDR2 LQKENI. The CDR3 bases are TGTGCCAGCTCACCACTCCCCATGGGAGTATCTGGAAACACCATATATTTT. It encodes CASSPLPMGVSGNTIYF.